The present T cell receptor beta chain was sequenced within a study of human T cells and chemical hapten exposure. This clonotype was found many times. Time point denoted: healthy volunteer bleed at 6 weeks. Unfractionated whole blood was the source of the extracted total RNA. How the authors handled the data: The number of TCRs in each sample had a median of about 95,000 and spanned about 23,224 to 690,600. Using its own MiXCR run on the RACE reads, TCRdb lists one record per CDR3 protein. The V and J calls and clone size are TCRdb's, not the authors'. The sample shows 40,000 to 45,000 distinct CDR3 sequences, 3.5% to 4% of them seen only once. This TCR came from a human donor in good health. Some clones in this sample may be carry-over from other donors' samples. Sequenced material: whole blood.

The DNA for the CDR3 is TGTGCCAGCAGCAAAGAAGGGGGAGCCACTCCTCTAGCCAAAAACATTCAGTACTTC. It yields the protein CASSKEGGATPLAKNIQYF. The chain is built from TRBV21-1 and TRBJ2-4; the table's D call, TRBD1, has no DNA check behind it. TRBV21-1 is a pseudogene locus. The CDR3 has 19 residues.